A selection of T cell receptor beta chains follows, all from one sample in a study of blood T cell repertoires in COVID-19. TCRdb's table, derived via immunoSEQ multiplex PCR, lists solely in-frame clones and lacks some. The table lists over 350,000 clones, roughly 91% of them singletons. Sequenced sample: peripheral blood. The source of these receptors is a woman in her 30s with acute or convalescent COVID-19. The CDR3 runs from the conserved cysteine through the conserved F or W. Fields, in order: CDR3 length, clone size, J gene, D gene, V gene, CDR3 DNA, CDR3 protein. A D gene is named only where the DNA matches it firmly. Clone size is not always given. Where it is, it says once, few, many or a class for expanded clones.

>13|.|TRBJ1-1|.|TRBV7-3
TGTGCCAGCAGCTTAACCCGGGAGGCTGAAGCTTTCTTT
CASSLTREAEAFF
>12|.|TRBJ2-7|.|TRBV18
TGTGCCAGCACAAACAACAGCTACGAGCAGTACTTC
CASTNNSYEQYF
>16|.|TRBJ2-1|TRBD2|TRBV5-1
TGCGCCAGCAGCTTGGCTAGCGGGGGGGGAATCAATGAGCAGTTCTTC
CASSLASGGGINEQFF
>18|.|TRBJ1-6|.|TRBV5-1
TGCGCCAGCAGCTTGGATCCGACGGGAAAGGAAACAAATTCACCCCTCCACTTT
CASSLDPTGKETNSPLHF
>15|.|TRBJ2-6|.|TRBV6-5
TGTGCCAGCAGATTAGCAGGGACAGGGGCCAACGTCCTGACTTTC
CASRLAGTGANVLTF
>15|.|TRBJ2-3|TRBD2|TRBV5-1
TGCGCCAGCAGCTTATCTAGCGGAAACACAGATACGCAGTATTTT
CASSLSSGNTDTQYF
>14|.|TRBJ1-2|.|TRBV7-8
TGTGCCAGCAGCTTAAGTACGGTTAACTATGGCTACACCTTC
CASSLSTVNYGYTF
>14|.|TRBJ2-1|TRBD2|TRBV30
TGTGCCTGGAGAGCGGCTAGCGGTTACAATGAGCAGTTCTTC
CAWRAASGYNEQFF
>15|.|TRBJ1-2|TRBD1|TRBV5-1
TGCGCCAGCAGCCTAACAGGGGCGGAGGGTTATGGCTACACCTTC
CASSLTGAEGYGYTF
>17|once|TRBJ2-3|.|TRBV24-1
TGTGCCACCAGTGATTCCCTTTCAGGGGATGGCACAGATACGCAGTATTTT
CATSDSLSGDGTDTQYF
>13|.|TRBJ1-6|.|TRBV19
TGTGCCAGTAGTAGAGGAGGGGAATCACCCCTCCACTTT
CASSRGGESPLHF
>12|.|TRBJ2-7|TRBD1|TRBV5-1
TGCGCCAGCCGCCAGGGGGCCAACGAGCAGTACTTC
CASRQGANEQYF
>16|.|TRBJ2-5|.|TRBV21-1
TGTGCCAGCAGCAATCCTTGGGTAGCCGTCGGAGAGACCCAGTACTTC
CASSNPWVAVGETQYF
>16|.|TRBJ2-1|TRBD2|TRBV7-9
TGTGCCAGCAGCTTAGAGAGCGGGGTCTCCTACAATGAGCAGTTCTTC
CASSLESGVSYNEQFF
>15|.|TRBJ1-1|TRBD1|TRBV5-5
TGTGCCAGCAGCTTGGCCAGGGGGAGTAACACTGAAGCTTTCTTT
CASSLARGSNTEAFF
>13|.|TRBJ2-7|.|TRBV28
TGTGCCAGCAGGCCACCGGGGGCCTACGAGCAGTACTTC
CASRPPGAYEQYF
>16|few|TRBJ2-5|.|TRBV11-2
TGTGCCAGCAGCCCAGGGCGCGGGGGCTTCGGGGAGACCCAGTACTTC
CASSPGRGGFGETQYF
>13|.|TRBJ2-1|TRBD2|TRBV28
TGTGCCAGCAGTTTCCCCACTAGCGTTGAGCAGTTCTTC
CASSFPTSVEQFF
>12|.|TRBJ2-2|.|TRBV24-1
TGTGCCACCAGGGCGGGCACCGGGGAGCTGTTTTTT
CATRAGTGELFF
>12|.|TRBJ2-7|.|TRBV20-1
TGCAGTGCTAGTCAGGAGGGCTACGAGCAGTACTTC
CSASQEGYEQYF
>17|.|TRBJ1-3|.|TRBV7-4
TGTGCCAGCAGTCGCCCGGGGGGGTCGCACTCTGGAAACACCATATATTTT
CASSRPGGSHSGNTIYF
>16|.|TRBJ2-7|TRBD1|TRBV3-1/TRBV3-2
TGTGCCAGCAGCCAAGTCGGTGGGACAGGGGGGTACGAGCAGTACTTC
CASSQVGGTGGYEQYF
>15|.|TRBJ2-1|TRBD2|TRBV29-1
TGCAGCGTTGGGGGCGGGGGGAGCTCCTACAATGAGCAGTTCTTC
CSVGGGGSSYNEQFF
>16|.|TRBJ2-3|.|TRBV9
TGTGCCAGCAGCGTAGCAGGGAATTTTGGCACAGATACGCAGTATTTT
CASSVAGNFGTDTQYF
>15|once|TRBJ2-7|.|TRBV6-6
TGTGCCAGCAGTTACTCCAGGGCAGCCCAAGACGAGCAGTACTTC
CASSYSRAAQDEQYF
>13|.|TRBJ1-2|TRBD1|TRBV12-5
TGTGCTAGTGGTCTGCAGGGGGCCGGGGGCTACACCTTC
CASGLQGAGGYTF
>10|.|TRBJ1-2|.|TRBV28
TGTGCCACTCCCCACTATGGCTACACCTTC
CATPHYGYTF
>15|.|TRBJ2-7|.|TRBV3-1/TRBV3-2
TGTGCCAGCAGCCAACTTTCAGGGTCGAACTACGAGCAGTACTTC
CASSQLSGSNYEQYF
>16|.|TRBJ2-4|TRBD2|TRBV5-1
TGCGCCAGCACCTCGACTAGCCCTGGAGCCAAAAACATTCAGTACTTC
CASTSTSPGAKNIQYF
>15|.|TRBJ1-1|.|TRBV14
TGTGCCAGCAGCCAAGTTACAGGGCTGAACACTGAAGCTTTCTTT
CASSQVTGLNTEAFF
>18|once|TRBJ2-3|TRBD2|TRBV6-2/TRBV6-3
TGTGCCAGCAGTGTAATAACGCTAGCGGGGGTTAGCACAGATACGCAGTATTTT
CASSVITLAGVSTDTQYF
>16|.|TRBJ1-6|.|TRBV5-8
TGTGCCAGCAGCTTCCGAGGGAGCTCCTATAATTCACCCCTCCACTTT
CASSFRGSSYNSPLHF
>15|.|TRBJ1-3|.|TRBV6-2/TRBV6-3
TGTGCCAGCAGTTACTCCCGGACACCTTACGACACCATATATTTT
CASSYSRTPYDTIYF